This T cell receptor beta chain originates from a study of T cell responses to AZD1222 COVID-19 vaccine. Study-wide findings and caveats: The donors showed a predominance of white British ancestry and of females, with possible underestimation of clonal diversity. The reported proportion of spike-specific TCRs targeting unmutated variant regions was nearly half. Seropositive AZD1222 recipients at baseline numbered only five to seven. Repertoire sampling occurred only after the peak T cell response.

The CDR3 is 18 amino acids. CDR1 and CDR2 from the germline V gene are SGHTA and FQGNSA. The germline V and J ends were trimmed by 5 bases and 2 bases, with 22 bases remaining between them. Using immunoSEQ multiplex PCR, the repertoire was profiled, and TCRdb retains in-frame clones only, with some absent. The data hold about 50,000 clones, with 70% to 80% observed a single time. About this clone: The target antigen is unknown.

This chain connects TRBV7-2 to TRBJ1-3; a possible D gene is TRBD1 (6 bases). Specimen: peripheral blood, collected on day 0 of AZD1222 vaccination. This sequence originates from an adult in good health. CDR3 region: CASSVLGSGGTTGNTIYF. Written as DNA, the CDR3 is TGTGCCAGCAGCGTCCTGGGCTCGGGCGGGACAACTGGAAACACCATATATTTT. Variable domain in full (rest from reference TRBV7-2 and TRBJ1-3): GAGVSQSPSNKVTEKGKDVELRCDPISGHTALYWYRQSLGQGLEFLIYFQGNSAPDKSGLPSDRFSAERTGGSVSTLTIQRTQQEDSAVYLCASSVLGSGGTTGNTIYFGEGSWLTVV.